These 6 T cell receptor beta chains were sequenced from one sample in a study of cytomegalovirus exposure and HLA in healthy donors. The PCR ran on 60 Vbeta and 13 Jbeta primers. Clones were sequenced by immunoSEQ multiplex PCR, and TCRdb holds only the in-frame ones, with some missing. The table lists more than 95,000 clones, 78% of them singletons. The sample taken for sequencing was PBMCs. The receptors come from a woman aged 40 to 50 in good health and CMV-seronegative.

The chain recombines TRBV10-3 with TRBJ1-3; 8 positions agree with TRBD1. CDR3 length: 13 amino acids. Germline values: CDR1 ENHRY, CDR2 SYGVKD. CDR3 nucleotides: TGTGGCGGGACAGGCAGCTCTGGAAACACCATATATTTT. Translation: CGGTGSSGNTIYF.

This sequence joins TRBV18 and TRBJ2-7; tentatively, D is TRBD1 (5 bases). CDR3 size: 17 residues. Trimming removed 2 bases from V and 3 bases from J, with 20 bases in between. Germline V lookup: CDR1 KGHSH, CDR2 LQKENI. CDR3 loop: CASSPTISVAGYYEQYF. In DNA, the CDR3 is TGTGCCAGCTCACCAACTATATCGGTTGCAGGGTACTACGAGCAGTACTTC.

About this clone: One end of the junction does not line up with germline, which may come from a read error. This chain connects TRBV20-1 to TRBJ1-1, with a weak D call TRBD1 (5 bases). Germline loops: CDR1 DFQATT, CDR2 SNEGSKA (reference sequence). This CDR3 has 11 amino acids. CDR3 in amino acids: CSARGFADTQF. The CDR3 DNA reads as TGCAGTGCTAGAGGCTTTGCGGACACCCAATTT.

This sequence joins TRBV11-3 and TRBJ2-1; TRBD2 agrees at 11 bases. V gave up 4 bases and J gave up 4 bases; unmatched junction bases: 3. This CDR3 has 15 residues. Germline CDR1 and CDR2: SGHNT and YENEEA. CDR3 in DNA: TGTGCCAGCAGCTCCAGGACTAGCGGGTACAATGAGCAGTTCTTC. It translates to CASSSRTSGYNEQFF.

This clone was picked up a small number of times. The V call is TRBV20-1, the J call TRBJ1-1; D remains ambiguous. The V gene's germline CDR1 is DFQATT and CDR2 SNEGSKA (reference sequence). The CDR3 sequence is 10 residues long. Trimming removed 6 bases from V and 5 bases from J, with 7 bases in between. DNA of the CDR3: TGCAGTGCAACTATAACTGAAGCTTTCTTT. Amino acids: CSATITEAFF.

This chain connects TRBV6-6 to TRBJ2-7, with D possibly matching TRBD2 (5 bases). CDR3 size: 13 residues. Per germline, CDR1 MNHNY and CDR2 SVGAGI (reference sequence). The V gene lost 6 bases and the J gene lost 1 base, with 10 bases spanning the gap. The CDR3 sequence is CASRTRVSYEQYF. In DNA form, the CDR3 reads TGTGCCAGCAGAACGAGGGTTTCCTACGAGCAGTACTTC.